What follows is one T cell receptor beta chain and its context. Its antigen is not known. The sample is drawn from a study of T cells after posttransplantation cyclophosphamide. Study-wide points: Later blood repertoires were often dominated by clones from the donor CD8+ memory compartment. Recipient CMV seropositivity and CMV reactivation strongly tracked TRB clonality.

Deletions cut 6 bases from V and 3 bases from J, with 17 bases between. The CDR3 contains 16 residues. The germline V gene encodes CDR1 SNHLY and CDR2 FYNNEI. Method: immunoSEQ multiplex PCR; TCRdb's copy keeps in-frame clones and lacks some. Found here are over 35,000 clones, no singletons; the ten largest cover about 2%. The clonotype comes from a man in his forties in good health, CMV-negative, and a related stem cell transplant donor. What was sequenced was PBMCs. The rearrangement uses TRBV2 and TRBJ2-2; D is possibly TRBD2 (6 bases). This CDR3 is CASRLLGWGDTGELFF. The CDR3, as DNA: TGTGCCAGCAGACTCCTTGGATGGGGGGACACCGGGGAGCTGTTTTTT. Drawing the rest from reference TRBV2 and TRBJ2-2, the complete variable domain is EPEVTQTPSHQVTQMGQEVILRCVPISNHLYFYWYRQILGQKVEFLVSFYNNEISEKSEIFDDQFSVERPDGSNFTLKIRSTKLEDSAMYFCASRLLGWGDTGELFFGEGSRLTVL.